This TCR beta chain stems from a study of blood T cell repertoires in COVID-19. Background on the study: Collection of acute and convalescent COVID-19 samples took place in the United States, Italy and Spain. In each case, the material was cDNA or gDNA derived from T cells, B-cell-depleted T cells, or PBMCs.

In the original analysis: Using reference gene primer amplification, nucleated cell counts were estimated. Repertoires were generated with immunoSEQ multiplex PCR, while TCRdb's copy carries only in-frame clones and drops some. D and trimming were read from the DNA, whereas the V and J calls and clone size are those reported in that table. The sample contains over 50,000 clones, about 86% of which appear only once. V lost 3 bases to trimming and J lost 6 bases; unmatched junction nucleotides: 16. The CDR3 loop spans 17 amino acids. Germline values: CDR1 SGHRS, CDR2 YFSETQ. The receptor's source is a man between 70 and 80 years old with active COVID-19. Sample: peripheral blood. The V and J genes are TRBV5-1 and TRBJ2-3; 7 bases are a match to TRBD2. The CDR3 reads CASSSLGQGGGGDTQYF. CDR3 nucleotides: TGCGCCAGCAGCTCCCTCGGTCAGGGCGGGGGAGGGGATACGCAGTATTTT.